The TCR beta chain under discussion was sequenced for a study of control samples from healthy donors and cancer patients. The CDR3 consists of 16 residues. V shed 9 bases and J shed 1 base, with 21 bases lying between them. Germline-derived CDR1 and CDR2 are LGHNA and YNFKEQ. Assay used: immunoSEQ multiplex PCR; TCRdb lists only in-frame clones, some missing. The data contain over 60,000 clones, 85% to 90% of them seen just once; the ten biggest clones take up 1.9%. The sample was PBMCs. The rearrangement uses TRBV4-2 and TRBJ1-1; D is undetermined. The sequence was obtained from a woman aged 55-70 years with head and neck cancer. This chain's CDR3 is CASGKEWAETNTEAFF. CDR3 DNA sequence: TGTGCCAGTGGTAAGGAGTGGGCAGAGACGAACACTGAAGCTTTCTTT.